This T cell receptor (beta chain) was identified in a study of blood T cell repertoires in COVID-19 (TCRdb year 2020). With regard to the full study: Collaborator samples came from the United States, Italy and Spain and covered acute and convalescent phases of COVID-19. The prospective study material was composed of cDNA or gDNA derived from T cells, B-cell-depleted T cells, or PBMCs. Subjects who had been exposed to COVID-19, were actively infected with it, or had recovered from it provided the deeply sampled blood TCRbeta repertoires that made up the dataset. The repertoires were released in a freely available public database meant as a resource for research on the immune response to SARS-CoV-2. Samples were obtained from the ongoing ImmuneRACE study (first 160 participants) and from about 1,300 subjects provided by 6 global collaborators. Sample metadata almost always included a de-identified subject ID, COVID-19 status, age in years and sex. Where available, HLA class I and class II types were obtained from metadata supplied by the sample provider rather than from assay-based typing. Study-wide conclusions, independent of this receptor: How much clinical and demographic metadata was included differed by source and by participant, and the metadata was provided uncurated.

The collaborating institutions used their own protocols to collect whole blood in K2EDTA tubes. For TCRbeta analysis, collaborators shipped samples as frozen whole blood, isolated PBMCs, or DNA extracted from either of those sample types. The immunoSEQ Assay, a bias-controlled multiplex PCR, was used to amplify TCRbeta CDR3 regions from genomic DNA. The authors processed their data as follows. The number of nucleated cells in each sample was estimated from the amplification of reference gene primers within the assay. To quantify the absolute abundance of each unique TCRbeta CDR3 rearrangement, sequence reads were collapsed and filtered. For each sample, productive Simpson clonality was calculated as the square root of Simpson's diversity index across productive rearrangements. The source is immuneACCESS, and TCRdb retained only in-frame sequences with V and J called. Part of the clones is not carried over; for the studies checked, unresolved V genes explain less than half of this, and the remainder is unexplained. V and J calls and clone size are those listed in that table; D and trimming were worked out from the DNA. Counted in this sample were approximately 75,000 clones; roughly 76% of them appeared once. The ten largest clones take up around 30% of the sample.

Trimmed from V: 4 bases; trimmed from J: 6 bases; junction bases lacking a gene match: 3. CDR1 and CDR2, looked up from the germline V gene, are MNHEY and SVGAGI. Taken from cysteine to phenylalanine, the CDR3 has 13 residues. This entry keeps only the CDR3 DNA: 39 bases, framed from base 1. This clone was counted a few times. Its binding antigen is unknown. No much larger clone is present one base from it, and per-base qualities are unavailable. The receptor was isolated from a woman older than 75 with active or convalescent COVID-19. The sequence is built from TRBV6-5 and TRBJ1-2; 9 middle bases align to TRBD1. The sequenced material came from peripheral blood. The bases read TGTGCCAGCAGTTGGACAGGGGCAGATGGCTACACCTTC. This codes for CASSWTGADGYTF.